This T cell receptor beta chain derives from a study of early T cells in non-severe SARS-CoV-2 infection (dated by TCRdb to 2020 to 2022). About the investigation overall: TCR sequencing used bulk RNA from unsorted whole blood, so alpha and beta chains could not be paired.

Concerning this clonotype: Which antigen it targets is not known. Per-nucleotide qualities are absent, and no much larger clonotype sits a single base away.

The investigation overall reported the following: VDJdb matching was skewed toward anti-spike CD8 responses, so virus-specific expansions were likely underestimated and private and CD4 specificities were missed.

Library preparation used 5' RACE. Instrument on record: NextSeq 500. To correct for sequencing error and PCR bias, the TCR library protocol tagged individual cDNA molecules with unique molecular identifiers. Both TCR alpha and beta chains were sequenced, and tight co-correlation was observed between alpha and beta sequence abundances in each sample. The study's processing was this. Decombinator V4 was used to annotate the V gene, J gene and CDR3 of the TCR sequences. Expanded TCRs were defined as changing significantly between any two time points under a Poisson model with p below 0.0001. TCR abundances were normalised to the total number of TCRs sequenced per sample and expressed as counts per million. VDJdb, accessed 1 November 2021, was searched for CMV, EBV and SARS-CoV-2 annotated TCRs, with TCRs annotated for multiple antigens excluded. TCRdb ran its own pipeline on the public reads, namely fastp trimming at Q25 and MiXCR clone calling, and kept in-frame beta chains. CDR3 protein sequences are deduplicated, and each keeps its most common genes and DNA. Clone size and V and J calls follow TCRdb, not the original study. This sample holds some 39,000 distinct CDR3 sequences; around 6.8% were observed only once. The ten largest make up roughly 8.5% of the sample.

A case-control design nested within a healthcare worker cohort in London, UK, was used, with weekly nasopharyngeal swab PCR tests and blood sampling performed. Healthcare workers were recruited during the week of the UK lockdown, between 23 and 31 March 2020, and followed weekly for up to about 16 weeks. This clonotype originated in an adult who was a healthcare worker with PCR-confirmed SARS-CoV-2 infection or an uninfected control (not recorded which). The specimen was whole blood.

The nucleotide sequence is TGTGCCTTGGCGGGGGGGCCGGACACCGGGGAGCTGTTTTTT. Its product reads: CALAGGPDTGELFF. The chain couples TRBV5-4 to TRBJ2-2, and 9 junction bases match TRBD2. The germline V and J ends show losses of 10 bases and 3 bases respectively, and no gene match explains 7 bases of the junction. According to the germline V gene (reference sequence), CDR1 reads SGHNT and CDR2 reads YYREEE. From cysteine to phenylalanine, the CDR3 is 14 amino acids long. The entry retains the CDR3 DNA only, 42 bases that are in frame from base 1.